This TCR beta chain was sequenced during a study of blood T cell repertoires in COVID-19. On the study more broadly: Specimens from acute and convalescent COVID-19 originated in the United States, Italy and Spain.

The CDR3 is 16 residues long. The germline V gene encodes CDR1 SEHNR and CDR2 FQNEAQ (reference sequence). Between the trimmed V and J ends, which lost 4 bases and 3 bases, there was a span of 19 bases. TCRdb's copy holds only in-frame clones and misses some; the assay was immunoSEQ multiplex PCR. The repertoire includes approximately 94,000 clones, 88% of them detected once, and 5% sits in the top ten. The receptor's source is a human donor in a cohort sampled during active COVID-19. The sequencing sample was made of peripheral blood. The chain employs TRBV7-9 and TRBJ2-7, with D unresolved. CDR3 nucleotides: TGTGCCAGCAGCTATATTAATCGACACACCGGCTACGAGCAGTACTTC. Amino acids: CASSYINRHTGYEQYF.